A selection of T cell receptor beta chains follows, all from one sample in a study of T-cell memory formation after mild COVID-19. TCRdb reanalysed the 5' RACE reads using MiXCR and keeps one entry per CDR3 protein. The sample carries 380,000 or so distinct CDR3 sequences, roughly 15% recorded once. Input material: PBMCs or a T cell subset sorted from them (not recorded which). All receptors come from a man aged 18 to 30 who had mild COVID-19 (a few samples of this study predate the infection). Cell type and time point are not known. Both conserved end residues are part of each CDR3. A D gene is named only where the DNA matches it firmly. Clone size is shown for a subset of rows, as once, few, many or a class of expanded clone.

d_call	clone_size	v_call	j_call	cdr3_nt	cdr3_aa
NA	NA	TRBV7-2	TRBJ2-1	TGTGCCAGCAGCTTATATGGAGGGAGTGGGGAGCAGTTCTTC	CASSLYGGSGEQFF
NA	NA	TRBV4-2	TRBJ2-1	TGTGCCAGCGTACAGGGGAGCGGGCGTGAGCAGTTCTTC	CASVQGSGREQFF
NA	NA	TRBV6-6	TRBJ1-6	TGTGCCAGCAGTTACCAGAAGGATTCACCCCTCCAATTT	CASSYQKDSPLQF
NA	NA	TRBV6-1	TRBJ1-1	TGTGCCAGCAGTGAATGGGCTGAAGCTTTCTTT	CASSEWAEAFF
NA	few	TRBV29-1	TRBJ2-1	TGCAGCGTTGGACACAATGAGCAGTTCTTC	CSVGHNEQFF
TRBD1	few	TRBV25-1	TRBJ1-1	TGTGCCAGCCGAGACAGGGGGACTGAAGCTTTCTTT	CASRDRGTEAFF
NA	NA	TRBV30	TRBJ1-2	TGTGCCTGGACCCATCCTATGAGCTACACCTTC	CAWTHPMSYTF
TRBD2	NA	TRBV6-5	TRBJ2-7	TGTGCCAGCAGTCCAAGGACTAGCGGGGTCGAGCAGTACTTC	CASSPRTSGVEQYF
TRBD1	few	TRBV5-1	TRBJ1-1	TGCGCCAGCAGCCAGGACAGGCTGAACACTGAAGCTTTCTTT	CASSQDRLNTEAFF
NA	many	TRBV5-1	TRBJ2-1	TGCGCCAGCAGCTTGATGGGGGCCGACAATGAGCAGTTCTTC	CASSLMGADNEQFF
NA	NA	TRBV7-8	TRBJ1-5	TGTGCCAGCAGCTTGGGGGCCAAGGTTAGCAATCAGCCCCAGCATTTT	CASSLGAKVSNQPQHF
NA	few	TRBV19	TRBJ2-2	TGTGCCAGTACCTTAGGACAAGGCTGGACGGGGGAGCTGTTTTTT	CASTLGQGWTGELFF
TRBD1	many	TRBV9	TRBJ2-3	TGTGCCAGCAGCGTAGACGAGGGGGCGCCGGATTTT	CASSVDEGAPDF
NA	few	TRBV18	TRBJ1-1	TGTGCCAGCTCACCGGGACCAGGGCGGACCATGAACACTGAAGCTTTCTTT	CASSPGPGRTMNTEAFF
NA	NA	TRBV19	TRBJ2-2	TGTGCCAGTAGTATAGTACGGATTTCACTGAACACCGGGGAGCTGTTTTTT	CASSIVRISLNTGELFF
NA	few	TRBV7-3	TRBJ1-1	TGTGCCAGCAGCTTAGGGGGGATGTCGCACACTGAAGCTTTCTTT	CASSLGGMSHTEAFF
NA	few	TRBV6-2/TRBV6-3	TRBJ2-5	TGTGCCAGCAGTCGGACACCTGGGATCACGGCTGAAGAGACCCAGTACTTC	CASSRTPGITAEETQYF
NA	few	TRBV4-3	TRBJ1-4	TGCGCCAGCAGCCAAGACGGAGGTGGTAATGAAAAACTGTTTTTT	CASSQDGGGNEKLFF
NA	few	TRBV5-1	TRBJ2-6	TGCGCCAGCAGCTTGGAGGCCACCTCTGGGGCCAACGTCCTGACTTTC	CASSLEATSGANVLTF
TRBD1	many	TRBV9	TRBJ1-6	TGTGCCAGCAGCGTGGGACAGCCTTCACCCCTCCACTTT	CASSVGQPSPLHF
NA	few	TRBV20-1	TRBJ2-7	TGCAGTGCCCCCGGCAGGGTCTCCTACGAGCAGTACTTC	CSAPGRVSYEQYF
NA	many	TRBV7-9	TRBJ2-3	TGTGCCAGCAGCTTAGCCCGGCTAGATACGCAGTATTTT	CASSLARLDTQYF
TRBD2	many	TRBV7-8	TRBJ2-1	TGTGCCAGCAGCTTAACTAGCGGACGGTACAATGAGCAGTTCTTC	CASSLTSGRYNEQFF
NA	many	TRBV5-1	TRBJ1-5	TGCGCCAGCAGCTCCGGGACGGGTAGCAATCAGCCCCAGCATTTT	CASSSGTGSNQPQHF
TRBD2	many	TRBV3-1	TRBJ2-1	TGTGCCAGCAGCCAGCGGGGGGCCGGGAATGAGCAGTTCTTC	CASSQRGAGNEQFF
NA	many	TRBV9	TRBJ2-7	TGTGCCAGCAGCGTATCCCCCAGGGCCACCGAGCAGTACTTC	CASSVSPRATEQYF
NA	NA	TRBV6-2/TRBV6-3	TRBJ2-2	TGTGCCAGCAGTTACTCGAGGCACCCAAACACCGGGGAGCTGTTTTTT	CASSYSRHPNTGELFF
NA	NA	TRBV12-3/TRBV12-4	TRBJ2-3	TGTGCCAGCAGTTTTACCGCAGATACGCAGTATTTT	CASSFTADTQYF
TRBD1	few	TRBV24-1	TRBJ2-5	TGTGCCACCAGTGCAAATACAGGGGACCAAGAGACCCAGTACTTC	CATSANTGDQETQYF
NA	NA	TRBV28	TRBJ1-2	TGTGCCAGCCGGGCGGGGCAGGACTATGGCTACACCTTC	CASRAGQDYGYTF
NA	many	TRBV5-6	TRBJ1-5	TGTGCCAGCAGTTTAGGAGCACAGCCCCAGCATTTT	CASSLGAQPQHF
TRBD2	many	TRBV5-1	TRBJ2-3	TGCGCCAGCAGCTCGGACGGGGGGGCTACAGATACGCAGTATTTT	CASSSDGGATDTQYF
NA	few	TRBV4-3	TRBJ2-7	TGCGCCAGCAGCCAAGAGGTCGGCTCCTACGAGCAGTACTTC	CASSQEVGSYEQYF
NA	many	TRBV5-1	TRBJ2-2	TGCGCCAGCAGCGATCTGGTCCTCACCGGGGAGCTGTTTTTT	CASSDLVLTGELFF
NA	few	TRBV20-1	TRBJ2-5	TGCAGTGCTAGAGTGGGCCCTTTCTCCGAGACCCAGTACTTC	CSARVGPFSETQYF
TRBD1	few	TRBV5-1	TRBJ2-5	TGCGCCAGCAGCACGGGACAGGGGGCGGAGACCCAGTACTTC	CASSTGQGAETQYF
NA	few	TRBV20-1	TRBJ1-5	TGCAGTGCCCGATCCGGGGAAAATCAGCCCCAGCATTTT	CSARSGENQPQHF
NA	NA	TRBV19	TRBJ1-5	TGTGCCAGTAGTATCGGCGATAGGGGGGGCAATCAGCCCCAGCATTTT	CASSIGDRGGNQPQHF
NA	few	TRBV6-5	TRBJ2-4	TGTGCCAGCAGTCACATTGCCAGGGGGGGAAACATTCAGTACTTC	CASSHIARGGNIQYF
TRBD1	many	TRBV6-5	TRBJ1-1	TGTGCCTCCCAGACAGGGGGCCTAGCTTTCTTT	CASQTGGLAFF
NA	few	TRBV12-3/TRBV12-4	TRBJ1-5	TGTGCCAGCAGTTTAGCTTGGTCCGGGGGCAATCAGCCCCAGCATTTT	CASSLAWSGGNQPQHF
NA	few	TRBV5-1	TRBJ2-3	TGCGCCAGCAGGTTCGCAGGGGCGGGGTACACAGATACGCAGTATTTT	CASRFAGAGYTDTQYF
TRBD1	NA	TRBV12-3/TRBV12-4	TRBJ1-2	TGTGCCAGCAGAAGACAGGGATCCCTCTATGGCTACACCTTC	CASRRQGSLYGYTF
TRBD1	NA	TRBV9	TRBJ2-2	TGTGCCAGCAGCTTGGACAGGTCCGGGGAGCTGTTTTTT	CASSLDRSGELFF
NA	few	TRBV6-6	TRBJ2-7	TGTGCCAGCAGTTCTCTAGGGCTGCCCTCCGAGCAGTACTTC	CASSSLGLPSEQYF
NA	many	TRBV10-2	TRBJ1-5	TGCGCCAGCACCGAGGGTATGGGGCCGGGGAATCAGCCCCAGCATTTT	CASTEGMGPGNQPQHF
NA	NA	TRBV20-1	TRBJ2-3	TGCAGTGCCCGAAGGGGAGATACGCAGTATTTT	CSARRGDTQYF
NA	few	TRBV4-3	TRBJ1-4	TGCGCCAGCAGCCAACGACAGGAGGAAAAACTGTTTTTT	CASSQRQEEKLFF
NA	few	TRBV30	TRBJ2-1	TGTGCCTGGAGTGTCAGGGGTGCGGATGAGCAGTTCTTC	CAWSVRGADEQFF
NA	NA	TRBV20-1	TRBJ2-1	TGCAGTGCTAGTCGAGGAAGCTACAATGAGCAGTTCTTC	CSASRGSYNEQFF
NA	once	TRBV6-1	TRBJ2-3	TGTGCCAGCACCGAGGGGTGGGATACGCAGTATTTT	CASTEGWDTQYF
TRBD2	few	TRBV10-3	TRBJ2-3	TGTGCCATCAGTCCCGGGACTAGCGGGGGGGAAGATACGCAGTATTTT	CAISPGTSGGEDTQYF
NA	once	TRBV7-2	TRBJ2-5	TGTGCCAGCAGCTTAGCCACAGGGTCTAGCGCTCAAGAGACCCAGTACTTC	CASSLATGSSAQETQYF
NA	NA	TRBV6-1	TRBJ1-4	TGTGCCAGCAGTGATCCCGGAGGGATTAATGAAAAACTGTTTTTT	CASSDPGGINEKLFF
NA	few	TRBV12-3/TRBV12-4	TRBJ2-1	TGTGCCAGCAGTTCTGATGAGCAGTTCTTC	CASSSDEQFF
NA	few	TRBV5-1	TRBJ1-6	TGCGCCAGCAGCCCACGGGACTCCTGGCTAGGGTCACCCCTCCACTTT	CASSPRDSWLGSPLHF
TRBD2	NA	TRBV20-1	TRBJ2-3	TGCAGTGCTAGACACTTCGGGGGGGCGGGGACAGATACGCAGTATTTT	CSARHFGGAGTDTQYF
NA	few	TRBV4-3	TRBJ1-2	TGCGCCAGCAGCCGAAACTTGGGGGAGATCGCTTATGGCTACACCTTC	CASSRNLGEIAYGYTF
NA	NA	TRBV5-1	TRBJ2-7	TGCGCCAGCAGGCCCGGTGGCGGTTCCTACGAGCAGTACTTC	CASRPGGGSYEQYF
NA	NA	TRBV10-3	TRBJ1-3	TGTGCCATCAGTGGAACCCCTTATACGACGGACGACGGAAACACCATATATTTT	CAISGTPYTTDDGNTIYF